The 2 T cell receptor beta chains below all came from one sample that was sequenced in a study of blood T cell repertoires in COVID-19. Some clones are missing from TCRdb's copy, which holds only in-frame ones; the method was immunoSEQ multiplex PCR. Of about 150,000 clones listed, under 90% are singletons. Sequencing used PBMCs or T cells enriched from blood (not recorded which). These receptors all come from a man between 50 and 59 years old who had recovered from COVID-19.

This clone was detected only once. This chain links TRBV5-6 with TRBJ2-1, with D maybe TRBD2 (5 bases). The CDR3 length is 13 residues. Germline V gene data show CDR1 as SGHDT and CDR2 as YYEEEE. V was clipped by 4 bases and J by 4 bases, with 9 bases between them. CDR3 amino acids: CASSLAQYNEQFF. CDR3 nucleotide sequence: TGTGCCAGCAGCCTAGCCCAATACAATGAGCAGTTCTTC.

The rearrangement joins TRBV9 to TRBJ2-7; D remains ambiguous. Between the trimmed V and J ends, which lost 4 bases and 6 bases, there was a span of 8 bases. The CDR3 contains 11 residues. Germline V CDR1 and CDR2: SGDLS, YYNGEE. The chain's CDR3 is CASSTSGEQYF. The CDR3 DNA reads as TGTGCCAGCAGCACATCAGGCGAGCAGTACTTC.